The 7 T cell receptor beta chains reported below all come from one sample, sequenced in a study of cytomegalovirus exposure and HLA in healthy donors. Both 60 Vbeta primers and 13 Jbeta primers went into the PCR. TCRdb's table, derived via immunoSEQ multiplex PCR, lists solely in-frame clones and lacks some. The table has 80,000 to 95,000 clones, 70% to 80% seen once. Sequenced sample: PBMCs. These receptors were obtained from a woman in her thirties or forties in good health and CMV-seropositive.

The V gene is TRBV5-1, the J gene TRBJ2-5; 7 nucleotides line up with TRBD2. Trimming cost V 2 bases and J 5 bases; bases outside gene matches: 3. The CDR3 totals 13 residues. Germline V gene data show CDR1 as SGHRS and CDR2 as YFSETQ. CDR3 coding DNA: TGCGCCAGCAGCTTCGGGGGAGGGGAGACCCAGTACTTC. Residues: CASSFGGGETQYF.

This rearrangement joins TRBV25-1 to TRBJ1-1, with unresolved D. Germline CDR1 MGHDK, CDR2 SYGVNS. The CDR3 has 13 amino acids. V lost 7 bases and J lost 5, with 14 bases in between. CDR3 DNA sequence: TGTGCCAGCAATTTCATGGACTCTACTGAAGCTTTCTTT. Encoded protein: CASNFMDSTEAFF.

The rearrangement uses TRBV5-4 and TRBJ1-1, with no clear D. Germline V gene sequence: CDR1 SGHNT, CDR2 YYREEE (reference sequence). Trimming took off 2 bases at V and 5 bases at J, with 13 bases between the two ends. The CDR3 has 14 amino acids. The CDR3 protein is CASSFGDSGTEAFF. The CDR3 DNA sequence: TGTGCCAGCAGCTTCGGGGATAGCGGGACTGAAGCTTTCTTT.

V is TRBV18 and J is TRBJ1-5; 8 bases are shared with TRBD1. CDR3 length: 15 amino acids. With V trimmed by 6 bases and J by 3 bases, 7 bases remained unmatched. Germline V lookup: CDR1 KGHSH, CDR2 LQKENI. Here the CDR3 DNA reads TGTGCCAGCTCCCGAGGACAGGGCCTCAATCAGCCCCAGCATTTT. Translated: CASSRGQGLNQPQHF.

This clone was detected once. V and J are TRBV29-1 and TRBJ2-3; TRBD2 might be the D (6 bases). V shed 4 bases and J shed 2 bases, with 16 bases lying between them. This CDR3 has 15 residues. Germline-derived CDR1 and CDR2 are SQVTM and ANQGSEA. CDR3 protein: CSVVRTIIYTDTQYF. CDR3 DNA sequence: TGCAGCGTTGTCAGGACTATAATTTACACAGATACGCAGTATTTT.

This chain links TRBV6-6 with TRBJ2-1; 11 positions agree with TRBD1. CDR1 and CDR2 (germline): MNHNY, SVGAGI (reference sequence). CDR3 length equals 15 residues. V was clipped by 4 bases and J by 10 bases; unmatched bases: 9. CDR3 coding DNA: TGTGCCAGCAGTTCAACTGGACAGGGGGCAAGCGAGCAGTTCTTC. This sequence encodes CASSSTGQGASEQFF.

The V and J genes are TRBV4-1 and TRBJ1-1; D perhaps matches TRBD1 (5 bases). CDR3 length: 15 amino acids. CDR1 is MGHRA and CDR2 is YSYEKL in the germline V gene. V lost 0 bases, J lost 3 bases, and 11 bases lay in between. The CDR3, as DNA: TGCGCCAGCAGCCAAGACCCCGTCAGGGACACTGAAGCTTTCTTT. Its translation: CASSQDPVRDTEAFF.